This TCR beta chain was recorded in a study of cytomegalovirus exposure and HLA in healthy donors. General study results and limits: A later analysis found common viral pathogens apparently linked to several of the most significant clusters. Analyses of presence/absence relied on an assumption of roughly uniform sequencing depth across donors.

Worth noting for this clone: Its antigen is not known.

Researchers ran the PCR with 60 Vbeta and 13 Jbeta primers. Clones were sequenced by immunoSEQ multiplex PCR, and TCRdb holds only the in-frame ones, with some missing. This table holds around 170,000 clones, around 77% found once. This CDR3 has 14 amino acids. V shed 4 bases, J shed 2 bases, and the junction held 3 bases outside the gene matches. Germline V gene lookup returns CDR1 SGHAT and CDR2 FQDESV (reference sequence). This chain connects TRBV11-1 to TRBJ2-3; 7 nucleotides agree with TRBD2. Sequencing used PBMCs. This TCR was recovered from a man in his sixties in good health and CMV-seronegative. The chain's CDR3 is CASSSTSPTDTQYF. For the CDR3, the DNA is TGTGCCAGCAGCTCGACTAGCCCCACAGATACGCAGTATTTT.